Shown below are 30 T cell receptor beta chains from a single sample sequenced in a study of T-cell memory formation after mild COVID-19. Via MiXCR, TCRdb re-called the 5' RACE reads, giving one row per CDR3 protein. The sample yields 65,000 to 100,000 distinct CDR3 sequences, around 13% seen once. The sample consisted of PBMCs or a T cell subset sorted from them (not recorded which). All receptors come from a young man who had mild COVID-19 (a few samples of this study predate the infection). Cell type and time point are not known.

This clonotype occurred a few times. This chain links TRBV7-9 with TRBJ1-2; perhaps TRBD1 as D (6 bases). V was pared by 10 bases and J by 7 bases, with 16 bases between. Germline CDR1 is SEHNR and CDR2 is FQNEAQ (reference sequence). The CDR3 spans 12 residues. CDR3 in amino acids: CAIQTGYLGYTF. CDR3 DNA: TGTGCCATACAAACAGGGTATCTTGGCTACACCTTC.

V gene TRBV11-2 combines with J gene TRBJ1-2; D might be TRBD1 (6 bases). V was clipped by 6 bases and J by 8 bases, with 22 bases between them. The V gene's germline CDR1 is SGHAT and CDR2 FQNNGV. The CDR3 is 15 amino acids. CDR3 amino acids: CASSFRDMQPLGYTF. CDR3 in DNA: TGTGCCAGCAGTTTCCGGGACATGCAACCCCTCGGCTACACCTTC. Full variable domain (missing parts from reference TRBV11-2 and TRBJ1-2): EAGVAQSPRYKIIEKRQSVAFWCNPISGHATLYWYQQILGQGPKLLIQFQNNGVVDDSQLPKDRFSAERLKGVDSTLKIQPAKLEDSAVYLCASSFRDMQPLGYTFGSGTRLTVV.

This clonotype appeared a few times. The J gene is TRBJ2-1, the V gene TRBV5-5; D tentatively fits TRBD1 or TRBD2 (5 bases each). Germline CDR1 is SGHKS and CDR2 is YYEKEE (reference sequence). The CDR3 contains 15 residues. Trimming took 4 bases from V and 0 from J, leaving 11 bases between them. This CDR3 reads CASSPRDGSYNEQFF. CDR3 DNA: TGTGCCAGCAGCCCCCGGGACGGCTCCTACAATGAGCAGTTCTTC. The full variable domain, rest sourced from reference TRBV5-5 and TRBJ2-1, is DAGVTQSPTHLIKTRGQQVTLRCSPISGHKSVSWYQQVLGQGPQFIFQYYEKEERGRGNFPDRFSARQFPNYSSELNVNALLLGDSALYLCASSPRDGSYNEQFFGPGTRLTVL.

The chain carries TRBV6-6 and TRBJ2-1, with D tentatively TRBD2 (6 bases). V was shortened by 10 bases and J by 5 bases, with 15 bases between the two germline ends. Germline CDR1 MNHNY, CDR2 SVGAGI (reference sequence). This CDR3 has 13 amino acids. The CDR3 DNA sequence: TGTGCCATCAAGGAGGGGACGGACAATGAGCAGTTCTTC. It is translated as CAIKEGTDNEQFF.

This clonotype was detected many times. V usage is TRBV6-5 and J usage is TRBJ2-2; D gene ambiguous. CDR3 length: 12 amino acids. The V and J ends lost 2 bases and 7 bases respectively, with 5 bases between them. Germline V gene lookup returns CDR1 MNHEY and CDR2 SVGAGI. CDR3: CASSYVGGELFF. For the CDR3, the DNA is TGTGCCAGCAGTTACGTCGGCGGGGAGCTGTTTTTT.

This clonotype came up many times. The chain recombines TRBV7-9 with TRBJ2-1, with unresolved D. V was clipped by 1 base and J by 4 bases, with 8 bases between them. The CDR3 is 14 amino acids. Germline assignment: CDR1 SEHNR and CDR2 FQNEAQ (reference sequence). CDR3 in amino acids: CASSLEPSYNEQFF. In nucleotides, the CDR3 is TGTGCCAGCAGCTTAGAGCCCTCGTACAATGAGCAGTTCTTC.

The genes are TRBV4-3 and TRBJ2-1; maybe TRBD2 (6 bases). Germline V CDR1 and CDR2: LGHNA, YSLEER. The CDR3 extends over 13 amino acids. V was cut by 3 bases and J by 8 bases, with 11 bases left in between. DNA for the CDR3: TGCGCCAGCAGCCAGCTCGGGGGTGATGAGCAGTTCTTC. This codes for CASSQLGGDEQFF.

The chain uses TRBV6-1 and TRBJ2-7, with 8 positions matching TRBD2. The CDR3 totals 14 residues. The junction had 6 bases not matched to a gene; V was cut back by 3 bases and J by 5 bases. Germline values: CDR1 MNHNS, CDR2 SASEGT. In nucleotides, the CDR3 is TGTGCCAGCAGTGACCGGGGACTAGACGACGAGCAGTACGTC. Residues: CASSDRGLDDEQYV.

J is TRBJ2-7 and V is TRBV28, with 15 bases identical to TRBD2. This CDR3 has 16 residues. From germline, CDR1 is MDHEN and CDR2 SYDVKM. The trim removed 5 bases at V and 2 bases at J, leaving 4 bases unmatched. The CDR3 spells CASSPRTSGGAYEQYF. CDR3 sequence (DNA): TGTGCCAGCAGTCCCCGGACTAGCGGGGGGGCCTACGAGCAGTACTTC.

The J gene is TRBJ1-1, the V gene TRBV27; TRBD1 might be the D (6 bases). Trimming stripped 3 bases from V and 2 bases from J, with 13 bases between. CDR3 length: 15 amino acids. Germline V gene sequence: CDR1 MNHEY, CDR2 SMNVEV (reference sequence). CDR3 amino acids: CASSFTGGTNTEAFF. The CDR3 DNA sequence: TGTGCCAGCAGTTTTACGGGGGGCACCAACACTGAAGCTTTCTTT.

This clonotype was seen ten or more times. The chain employs TRBV6-5 and TRBJ1-1; possibly TRBD1 for D (6 bases). Looked up from germline, CDR1 is MNHEY and CDR2 is SVGAGI. CDR3 size: 13 residues. V shed 6 bases and J shed 4 bases, with 12 bases lying between them. The CDR3: CASRQGFATEAFF. CDR3 coding DNA: TGTGCCAGCAGGCAGGGGTTTGCCACTGAAGCTTTCTTT.

The rearrangement links TRBV4-1 to TRBJ2-2; D gene unclear. The germline V and J ends were trimmed by 3 bases and 3 bases, with 11 bases remaining between them. Germline CDR1 MGHRA, CDR2 YSYEKL. CDR3 length: 15 residues. The CDR3 spells CASSQVFSYTGELFF. CDR3 coding DNA: TGCGCCAGCAGCCAGGTGTTCAGCTACACCGGGGAGCTGTTTTTT.

This clonotype has a handful of counts. The gene calls are TRBV5-1 and TRBJ1-2; TRBD1 agrees at 8 bases. Germline lookup yields CDR1 SGHRS and CDR2 YFSETQ. The CDR3 length is 16 residues. Trimming removed 4 bases from V and 6 bases from J; junction bases left unmatched: 14. CDR3 DNA sequence: TGCGCCAGCAGCCCCCTCGGACAGGGAGGTTATAATGGCTACACCTTC. It yields the protein CASSPLGQGGYNGYTF.

This clonotype was recorded at least ten times. This chain uses TRBV29-1 with TRBJ1-2; 7 bases line up with TRBD1. The CDR3 runs to 13 residues. Germline assignment: CDR1 SQVTM and CDR2 ANQGSEA. V shed 2 bases, J shed 5 bases, and the junction held 5 bases outside the gene matches. The CDR3 DNA reads TGCAGCGTTGAACAGGGGGGCGGTTATGGCTACACCTTC. Its protein product is CSVEQGGGYGYTF.

This clonotype was picked up a small number of times. The CDR3: CASSLGQPETQYF. CDR3 bases: TGTGCCAGCAGCCTAGGACAGCCGGAGACCCAGTACTTC. The genes are TRBV25-1 and TRBJ2-5; D may be TRBD1 (6 bases). The V gene's germline CDR1 is MGHDK and CDR2 SYGVNS. V was cut by 6 bases and J by 5 bases, with 13 bases left in between. This CDR3 has 13 residues.

In its sample, this clonotype was seen a few times. The chain recombines TRBV18 with TRBJ2-7; 7 bases are a match to TRBD1. The CDR3 consists of 13 residues. The V segment lost 5 bases and the J segment 6 bases; nucleotides outside the gene matches: 7. CDR1 is KGHSH, CDR2 LQKENI, per germline. CDR3 region: CASSSTGVSEQYF. In nucleotides, the CDR3 is TGTGCCAGCTCATCAACAGGGGTTAGCGAGCAGTACTTC.

This clonotype was seen more than once but under ten times. This chain joins TRBV6-4 and TRBJ1-2; the match to TRBD1 covers 12 bases. The germline gives CDR1 MRHNA, CDR2 SNTAGT. The ends lost 3 bases at V and 4 bases at J; junction bases unmatched: 3. The CDR3 runs 15 residues. CDR3 bases: TGTGCCAGCAGTGAAGGGACAGGGGGCATCTATGGCTACACCTTC. Translation gives CASSEGTGGIYGYTF.

This clonotype was seen a handful of times. The genes are TRBV5-1 and TRBJ2-5; TRBD2 is a possible D gene (6 bases). The germline gives CDR1 SGHRS, CDR2 YFSETQ. CDR3 length: 15 amino acids. Trimming shortened V by 2 bases and J by 2 bases, and 13 bases separated the two germline ends. CDR3 sequence: CASSFTDGLQETQYF. For the CDR3, the DNA is TGCGCCAGCAGCTTTACAGATGGACTACAAGAGACCCAGTACTTC.

The V gene is TRBV10-1, the J gene TRBJ2-3; no clear D gene. The CDR3 has 12 residues. Trimming stripped 4 bases from V and 6 bases from J, with 8 bases between. Germline-derived CDR1 and CDR2 are WNHNN and SYGVQD (reference sequence). The CDR3 coding sequence is TGCGCCAGCAGTGGAATTGGGGATACGCAGTATTTT. This translates into CASSGIGDTQYF.

The rearrangement uses TRBV5-6 and TRBJ1-1; no reliable D call. Germline CDR1 SGHDT, CDR2 YYEEEE. The CDR3 has 12 residues. Trimming stripped 2 bases from V and 5 bases from J, with 7 bases between. CDR3 DNA: TGTGCCAGCAGCTTTCGGCGGACTGAAGCTTTCTTT. It encodes CASSFRRTEAFF.

V and J are TRBV4-3 and TRBJ2-6; unclear D gene. This CDR3 comprises 15 residues. The germline V and J ends were trimmed by 2 bases and 0 bases, with 5 bases remaining between them. The V gene's germline CDR1 is LGHNA and CDR2 YSLEER. The CDR3 is CASSQSSSGANVLTF. The CDR3 coding sequence is TGCGCCAGCAGCCAATCTTCCTCTGGGGCCAACGTCCTGACTTTC.

This clonotype was detected many times. The chain joins TRBV11-2 to TRBJ2-1; 8 positions agree with TRBD1. Germline CDR1 SGHAT, CDR2 FQNNGV. V dropped 3 bases and J dropped 0; count of bases not matched to a gene: 4. The CDR3 contains 16 residues. CDR3 nucleotide sequence: TGTGCCAGCAGCTTCCTTGGACAGGGCTCCTACAATGAGCAGTTCTTC. Its protein product is CASSFLGQGSYNEQFF. The complete variable domain, with remaining parts taken from reference TRBV11-2 and TRBJ2-1, reads EAGVAQSPRYKIIEKRQSVAFWCNPISGHATLYWYQQILGQGPKLLIQFQNNGVVDDSQLPKDRFSAERLKGVDSTLKIQPAKLEDSAVYLCASSFLGQGSYNEQFFGPGTRLTVL.

This clonotype has more than one count but fewer than ten. J is TRBJ2-6 and V is TRBV5-1; D remains unclear. This CDR3 spans 15 amino acids. V shed 1 base and J shed 1 base, with 6 bases lying between them. Germline V gene data show CDR1 as SGHRS and CDR2 as YFSETQ. CDR3 loop: CASSLRQSGANVLTF. The CDR3 DNA is TGCGCCAGCAGCTTGCGACAATCTGGGGCCAACGTCCTGACTTTC.

This clonotype was counted only a few times. The gene calls are TRBV7-9 and TRBJ2-3; TRBD1 aligns across 9 bases. The CDR3 contains 17 residues. The germline CDR1 and CDR2 sequences are SEHNR and FQNEAQ (reference sequence). The V and J ends lost 1 base and 6 bases, in that order; junction bases with no gene match: 11. CDR3 nucleotide sequence: TGTGCCAGCAGCTTAGAGCCCACAGGGGGCAATCGGGATACGCAGTATTTT. It translates to CASSLEPTGGNRDTQYF.

The chain joins TRBV4-1 to TRBJ2-7, with D possibly being TRBD1 (6 bases). V lost 0 bases to trimming and J lost 4 bases, with 13 bases between them. This CDR3 is built from 15 residues. CDR1 and CDR2 (germline): MGHRA, YSYEKL. The DNA of the CDR3 is TGCGCCAGCAGCCAAGATTGGGGGCCCATTTACGAGCAGTACTTC. Its translation is CASSQDWGPIYEQYF.

There are a few counts of this clonotype. The gene calls are TRBV7-9 and TRBJ2-7, with 10 positions matching TRBD1. The J segment lost 5 bases and the V segment lost 8 bases, leaving 6 bases of the junction unmatched. Germline CDR1 is SEHNR and CDR2 is FQNEAQ (reference sequence). The CDR3 length is 13 residues. CDR3 nucleotides: TGTGCCAGCGGAATAGGGACAGGGGACGAGCAGTACTTC. It specifies CASGIGTGDEQYF.

This clonotype came up a few times. This chain uses TRBV7-9 with TRBJ1-5; D ambiguous. The CDR3 has 12 residues. Germline CDR1 reads SEHNR; CDR2 reads FQNEAQ (reference sequence). The germline V and J ends were trimmed by 5 bases and 9 bases, with 11 bases remaining between them. The CDR3 loop reads CASSPATRPQHF. The CDR3 DNA follows: TGTGCCAGCAGCCCAGCTACCCGGCCCCAGCATTTT.

The chain joins TRBV7-9 to TRBJ2-7; TRBD1 aligns across 9 bases. J gave up 2 bases and V 5 bases, and 7 bases lay outside the gene matches. The CDR3 consists of 15 residues. Germline lookup yields CDR1 SEHNR and CDR2 FQNEAQ (reference sequence). CDR3 DNA sequence: TGTGCCAGCAGCCCTAGGGGGACAGGGACCTACGAGCAGTACTTC. Amino acid sequence: CASSPRGTGTYEQYF.

This rearrangement joins TRBV2 to TRBJ2-7; no clear D gene. CDR3 length equals 15 residues. Between the trimmed V and J ends, which lost 1 base and 0 bases, there was a span of 10 bases. The germline gives CDR1 SNHLY, CDR2 FYNNEI. CDR3 DNA: TGTGCCAGCAGTGAAGGATCGTGGTACTCCTACGAGCAGTACTTC. Encoded protein: CASSEGSWYSYEQYF.

This clonotype was observed a few times. This chain links TRBV7-8 with TRBJ2-1, with no clear D. CDR1 is SGHVS, CDR2 FQNEAQ, per germline. This CDR3 comprises 13 residues. The V gene lost 4 bases and the J gene lost 0 bases, with 4 bases spanning the gap. This CDR3 reads CASSWSSYNEQFF. The CDR3 region has the DNA TGTGCCAGCAGCTGGAGCTCCTACAATGAGCAGTTCTTC.